This T cell receptor beta chain derives from a study of CD8 T cells in Susac syndrome. Random-hexamer reverse transcription was applied to 0.5 to 1 ug RNA. TCRdb re-called the immunoSEQ multiplex PCR reads with MiXCR, one entry per CDR3 protein. The sample lists about 140,000 distinct CDR3 sequences; approximately 93% were seen once. Both CD4+ and CD8+ T cells were negatively isolated, and TEMRA cells underwent FACS enrichment. The CDR3 is 11 amino acids. Germline V CDR1 and CDR2: MNHEY, SMNVEV (reference sequence). The germline V and J ends were trimmed by 7 bases and 9 bases, with 13 bases remaining between them.

The gene calls are TRBV27 and TRBJ2-7; D call uncertain. The sequenced material came from CD8+ T cells from PBMCs. The receptor was derived from a human donor in good health. CDR3 amino acids: CASTGRRGQYF. CDR3 nucleotides: TGTGCCAGCACCGGGCGGCGCGGGCAGTACTTC.